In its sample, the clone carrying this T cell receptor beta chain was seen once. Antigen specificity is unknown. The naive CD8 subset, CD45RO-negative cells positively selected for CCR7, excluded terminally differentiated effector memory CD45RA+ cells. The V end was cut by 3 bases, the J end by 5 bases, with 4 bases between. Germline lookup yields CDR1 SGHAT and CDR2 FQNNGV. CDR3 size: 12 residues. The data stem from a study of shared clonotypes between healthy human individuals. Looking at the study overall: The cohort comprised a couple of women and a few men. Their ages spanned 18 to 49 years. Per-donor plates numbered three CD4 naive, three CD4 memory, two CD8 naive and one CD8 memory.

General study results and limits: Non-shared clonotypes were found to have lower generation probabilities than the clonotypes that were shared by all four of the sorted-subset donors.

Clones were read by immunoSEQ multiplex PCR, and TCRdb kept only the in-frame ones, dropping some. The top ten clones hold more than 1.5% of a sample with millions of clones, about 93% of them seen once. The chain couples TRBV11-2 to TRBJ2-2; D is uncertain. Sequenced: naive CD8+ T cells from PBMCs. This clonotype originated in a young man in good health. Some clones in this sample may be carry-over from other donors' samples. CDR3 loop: CASSFSTGELFF. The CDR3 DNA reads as TGTGCCAGCAGCTTTTCAACCGGGGAGCTGTTTTTT.